The T cell receptor beta chain under discussion was sequenced for a study of cytomegalovirus exposure and HLA in healthy donors. Broader study findings: The authors later found most CMV-associated TCR beta chains appeared HLA-restricted.

The junction had 5 bases not matched to a gene; V was cut back by 3 bases and J by 9 bases. This CDR3 has 15 residues. Germline lookup yields CDR1 MRHNA and CDR2 SNTAGT. There were likely unrecorded immune exposures, though donors were nominally healthy when sampled. This clone was observed a handful of times. Its specificity is not known. This PCR relied on a set of 60 Vbeta primers and 13 Jbeta primers. Assay: immunoSEQ multiplex PCR; the TCRdb copy retains only in-frame clones and omits some. The data contain 65,000 to 95,000 clones, more than 70% of them singletons. The sequence came from a male donor in good health and CMV-seropositive. The sequenced sample was PBMCs. The chain uses TRBV6-4 and TRBJ2-1, with 13 bases that match TRBD2. For the CDR3, the DNA is TGTGCCAGCAGTGAGGGACTAGCGGGAAGTAGTGAGCAGTTCTTC. As protein: CASSEGLAGSSEQFF.